At least ten counts were recorded for the clone carrying this T cell receptor beta chain. The antigen is undetermined. This record belongs to a study of vaccination effects on CD4 cells after COVID-19. This table comes from immunoSEQ multiplex PCR, and its TCRdb copy is limited to in-frame clones, with some not included. The sample contains more than 25,000 clones, roughly 62% of which appear only once. The V gene's germline CDR1 is LGHNA and CDR2 YNFKEQ. V was trimmed by 0 bases and J by 7 bases, leaving 13 bases between them. The CDR3 has 16 amino acids. In the ViraFEST assay, antigen-specific CD4+ clonotypes were identified by expansion after peptide-pool stimulation. Investigators separated out CD4+ T cells once more than nine days of culture had passed. Cultures of a few million PBMC per well contained about 10 IU/ml IL-2 plus 10 ug/ml peptides.

This clonotype originated in a human donor who received a COVID-19 vaccine. The sequenced sample was CD4+ T cells from PBMCs cultured with HCoV-229E spike peptides, obtained before COVID-19 vaccination. V gene TRBV4-2 combines with J gene TRBJ1-6; D is uncertain. The chain's CDR3 is CASSQDPAVGNSPLHF. The CDR3 nucleotides are TGTGCCAGCAGCCAAGATCCGGCAGTTGGGAATTCACCCCTCCACTTT.